These 10 T cell receptor beta chains came from one sample sequenced in a study of graft-versus-host responses after intestinal transplantation. Produced via immunoSEQ multiplex PCR; TCRdb's table is partial and in-frame only. The sample comprises 90,000 to 120,000 clones, around 90% of which are singletons, and roughly 0.71% rests with the top ten. Their antigens remain unidentified. Specimen: unstimulated CD4+ T cells sorted from spleen or lymph node cells, collected before transplant. All receptors come from a human donor who was the organ donor for an intestinal transplant.

The chain is built from TRBV5-1 and TRBJ2-2; 7 bases agree with TRBD2. Germline lookup yields CDR1 SGHRS and CDR2 YFSETQ. The CDR3 loop spans 16 amino acids. Trimming cost V 2 bases and J 1 base; bases outside gene matches: 5. The CDR3 loop reads CASSLSGNVNTGELFF. The CDR3 nucleotides are TGCGCCAGCAGCTTAAGCGGGAACGTGAACACCGGGGAGCTGTTTTTT.

This clone was seen a single time. The chain employs TRBV2 and TRBJ2-7; 9 bases are a match to TRBD1. Per germline, CDR1 SNHLY and CDR2 FYNNEI. Trimming took 7 bases from V and 5 from J; bases not matched to a gene: 9. This CDR3 comprises 14 residues. CDR3 DNA: TGTGCCAGCAACACCCCCGGGACAGGGAACGAGCAGTACTTC. Protein product: CASNTPGTGNEQYF.

The CDR3 reads CASSKGQGRTDTQYF. CDR3 bases: TGCGCCAGCAGTAAAGGACAGGGGCGCACAGATACGCAGTATTTT. The rearrangement uses TRBV10-2 and TRBJ2-3, with TRBD1 identical over 9 bases. The CDR3 runs to 15 residues. Germline CDR1 WSHSY, CDR2 SAAADI. The V and J ends lost 5 bases and 1 base, in that order; junction bases with no gene match: 4.

This clone appeared once. The chain employs TRBV5-1 and TRBJ1-3, with 7 positions matching TRBD1. The CDR3 has 15 amino acids. Germline-derived CDR1 and CDR2 are SGHRS and YFSETQ. Trimming removed 4 bases from V and 0 bases from J; junction bases left unmatched: 4. CDR3 in amino acids: CASSRTGNSGNTIYF. CDR3 DNA: TGCGCCAGCAGCAGGACAGGAAACTCTGGAAACACCATATATTTT. The whole variable domain, remainder taken from reference TRBV5-1 and TRBJ1-3, is KAGVTQTPRYLIKTRGQQVTLSCSPISGHRSVSWYQQTPGQGLQFLFEYFSETQRNKGNFPGRFSGRQFSNSRSEMNVSTLELGDSALYLCASSRTGNSGNTIYFGEGSWLTVV.

The table lists this clone with a count of one. This chain connects TRBV29-1 to TRBJ1-2; unclear D gene. V lost 3 bases to trimming and J lost 4 bases, with 9 bases between them. Germline lookup yields CDR1 SQVTM and CDR2 ANQGSEA. This CDR3 is 12 amino acids long. CDR3 sequence reads: CSVEDGLYGYTF. The DNA for the CDR3 is TGCAGCGTTGAGGACGGCCTCTATGGCTACACCTTC.

The gene calls are TRBV14 and TRBJ2-1; D possibly uses TRBD1 or TRBD2 (5 bases each). Germline V gene lookup returns CDR1 SGHDN and CDR2 FVKESK. The CDR3 contains 14 residues. The V and J ends lost 2 bases and 5 bases respectively, with 10 bases between them. CDR3 sequence: CASSQYGAHNEQFF. The CDR3 DNA is TGTGCCAGCAGCCAATACGGGGCTCACAATGAGCAGTTCTTC.

The chain combines TRBV10-3 with TRBJ1-3, with TRBD1 as a possible D gene (6 bases). The CDR3 sequence is 13 residues long. V gave up 4 bases and J gave up 5 bases, with 9 bases separating them. Per germline, CDR1 ENHRY and CDR2 SYGVKD. As DNA, the CDR3 is TGTGCCATCAGTGGGACAGCCCGAAACACCATATATTTT. Translating it yields CAISGTARNTIYF.

The V gene is TRBV6-1, the J gene TRBJ1-6; D possibly corresponds to TRBD1 (5 bases). V lost 7 bases and J 8 bases, leaving 15 bases between the germline ends. The CDR3 spans 14 residues. Germline values: CDR1 MNHNS, CDR2 SASEGT. Written as DNA, the CDR3 is TGTGCCAGCAATGCGGGACGGACGTATTCACCCCTCCACTTT. Translating gives CASNAGRTYSPLHF.

The CDR3 DNA follows: TGCAGTGCTGGGGACCTAGAAGCTTTCTTT. It encodes CSAGDLEAFF. The chain combines TRBV20-1 with TRBJ1-1; D is perhaps TRBD1 (5 bases). Trimming took 5 bases from V and 8 from J, leaving 9 bases between them. The CDR3 is 10 residues long. Per germline, CDR1 DFQATT and CDR2 SNEGSKA (reference sequence).

The chain is built from TRBV7-9 and TRBJ2-7; TRBD1 is a possible D gene (5 bases). From germline, CDR1 is SEHNR and CDR2 FQNEAQ (reference sequence). Between the trimmed V and J ends, which lost 5 bases and 6 bases, there was a span of 14 bases. CDR3 length: 13 residues. The CDR3 coding sequence is TGTGCCAGCAGCCCCCTGGGGCCGGGCGAGCAGTACTTC. Translating gives CASSPLGPGEQYF.